A selection of T cell receptor beta chains follows, all from one sample in a study of blood T cell repertoires in COVID-19. Assay: immunoSEQ multiplex PCR; the TCRdb copy retains only in-frame clones and omits some. The table includes approximately 110,000 clones, just over 70% detected once. Input material: peripheral blood. These receptors came from a human donor with acute or convalescent COVID-19. The donor label of this sample is uncertain. Both conserved end residues are trimmed from each CDR3. The listing skips clone size in some rows; elsewhere it reads once, few, many or a size class.

-,TRBV6-5,ASSYEGKSYNSPLH
few,TRBV28,ASSLGQSTDTQY
many,TRBV7-3,ASSLQGRGTDTQY
-,TRBV5-1,ASSLGLTGGGNTIY
few,TRBV5-1,ASSLTSGGVIGKTQY
once,TRBV28,ASSLFIWNTEAF
-,TRBV5-1,ASSLATGRGTEAF
-,TRBV19,ASEQGARQPQH
-,TRBV28,ASSPQGAGTEAF
few,TRBV7-2,ASSLVAGGNNEQF
few,TRBV18,ASSLKETGVGNTIY
-,TRBV18,ASSPVAGGFNEQF
-,TRBV9,ASSVGASPWETQY
-,TRBV3-1/TRBV3-2,ASSQMVQETYEQY
few,TRBV5-1,ASSSIQGLGGYT
-,TRBV6-4,ASTGHALNTEAF
-,TRBV13,ASRGGLVADTQY
-,TRBV5-1,ASSAGTGVSTEAF
-,TRBV15,ATSGVASGGLPYNEQF
-,TRBV29-1,SAQNTEAF
medium-sized,TRBV19,ATTGEGGHNEQF
-,TRBV6-5,ASSSSGGYNEQF
once,TRBV27,ASSNSRTGFITDTQY
-,TRBV7-9,ASSLSGNHYNSPLH
-,TRBV30,ASLNPKQVSGNTIY
-,TRBV19,ASTDRHGNQPQH
-,TRBV5-4,ASTGGRMNTEAF
-,TRBV5-8,ASTLLGGTGEKLF
-,TRBV28,ASSWTGTHIRDTQY
-,TRBV19,ASSLGWKAEAF
few,TRBV6-5,ASTLDREDTEAF
-,TRBV20-1,SASTGDTQY
-,TRBV27,ASSPGTVWNSGYT
-,TRBV28,ASSSLGGGGNTIY
-,TRBV9,ASSAGTGGSYEQY
-,TRBV6-2/TRBV6-3,ASSYGRGQPQH
few,TRBV9,ASSVAWGLSNEKLF
-,TRBV29-1,SVRGTGDTGELF
-,TRBV12-5,ASGFRTGFQETQY
-,TRBV6-1,ASSDLDRALQETQY
once,TRBV27,ASSLRQGWNEQF